This T cell receptor (beta chain) was captured in a study of blood T cell repertoires in COVID-19 (TCRdb year 2020). With regard to the full study: Samples from collaborators originated in the United States, Italy and Spain and spanned both the acute and convalescent phases of COVID-19. The material from the prospective study consisted of cDNA or gDNA derived from T cells, B-cell-depleted T cells, or PBMCs. Deeply sampled blood TCRbeta repertoires from subjects exposed to, actively infected with, or recovered from COVID-19 were included in the dataset. The repertoires were released in a freely available public database meant as a resource for research on the immune response to SARS-CoV-2. The samples were drawn from the first 160 participants of the ongoing ImmuneRACE study and from 950 to 1,500 subjects provided by 6 global collaborators. Sample metadata almost always included a de-identified subject ID, COVID-19 status, age in years and sex. HLA class I and class II types, where available, came from metadata supplied by the sample provider rather than from assay-based typing.

For this clone: Its antigen is not yet known. Per-base quality was not reported, and no clone a single base away is much larger than it.

The collaborating institutions used their own protocols to collect whole blood in K2EDTA tubes. For TCRbeta analysis, collaborators shipped samples in one of three forms: frozen whole blood, isolated PBMCs, or DNA extracted from either of those sample types. CDR1 and CDR2 are read off the germline V gene (reference sequence) as LNHDA and SQIVND. From cysteine to phenylalanine, the CDR3 is 16 amino acids long. The read is trimmed to its CDR3 DNA, 48 bases read in frame from base 1. Relative to germline, V is 5 bases shorter and J is 10 bases shorter, with 24 bases between their ends. TCRbeta CDR3 regions were amplified from genomic DNA by means of the immunoSEQ Assay, a bias-controlled multiplex PCR. Per the source publication's procedure: Nucleated cell counts per sample were estimated from amplification of reference gene primers within the assay. Sequence reads were collapsed and filtered to measure the absolute abundance of every unique TCRbeta CDR3 rearrangement. Productive Simpson clonality was computed per sample as the square root of Simpson's diversity index over productive rearrangements. Entries here come from immuneACCESS through TCRdb and include only in-frame sequences with V and J called. Some clones fail to appear in such tables; in the studies checked, an unresolved V gene covers under half of the shortfall, and the cause of the remainder is unknown. V, J and clone size are those of that table, while D and trimming were read from the DNA. In this sample the table shows roughly 72,000 clones, roughly 88% of which occur a single time. Clones ranked in the top ten supply approximately 2.5% of the sample.

Study-level results and caveats: How much clinical and demographic metadata was included differed by source and by participant, and the metadata was provided uncurated.

The sample comprised peripheral blood. The chain was built from TRBV19 and TRBJ1-5; no D gene call is confident. The TCR originated in a human donor in a cohort sampled during active COVID-19. CDR3 protein: CASSPPPTRSVKPQHF. The DNA is as follows: TGTGCCAGTAGTCCCCCTCCGACGAGGTCCGTCAAACCCCAGCATTTT.